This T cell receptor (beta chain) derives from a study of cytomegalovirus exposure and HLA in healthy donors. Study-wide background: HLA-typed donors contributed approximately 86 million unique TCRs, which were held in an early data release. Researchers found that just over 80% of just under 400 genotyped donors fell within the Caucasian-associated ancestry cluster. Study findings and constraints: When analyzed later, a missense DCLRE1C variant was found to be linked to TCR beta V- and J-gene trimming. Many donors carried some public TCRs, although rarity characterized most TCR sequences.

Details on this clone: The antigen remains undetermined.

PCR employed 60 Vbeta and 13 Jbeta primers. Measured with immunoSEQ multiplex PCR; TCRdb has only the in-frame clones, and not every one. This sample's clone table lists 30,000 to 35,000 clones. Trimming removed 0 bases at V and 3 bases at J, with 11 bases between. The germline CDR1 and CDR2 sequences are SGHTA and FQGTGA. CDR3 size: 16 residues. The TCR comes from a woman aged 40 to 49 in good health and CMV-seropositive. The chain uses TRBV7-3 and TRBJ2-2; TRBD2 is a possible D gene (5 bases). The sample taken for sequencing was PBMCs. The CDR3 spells CASSLTSARHTGELFF. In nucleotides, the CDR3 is TGTGCCAGCAGCTTAACTAGCGCAAGGCACACCGGGGAGCTGTTTTTT.